These 10 T cell receptor beta chains share one sample of origin, sequenced in a study of blood T cell repertoires in COVID-19. Clones were read by immunoSEQ multiplex PCR, and TCRdb kept only the in-frame ones, dropping some. The top ten hold around 5% of the sample, which has 65,000 to 85,000 clones, approximately 82% seen once. Specimen: peripheral blood. The receptors were sampled from a man aged 50 or older with active COVID-19.

This CDR3 reads CASRTSGGAYEQYF. CDR3 bases: TGCGCCAGCAGGACTAGCGGGGGAGCCTACGAGCAGTACTTC. The rearrangement links TRBV10-2 to TRBJ2-7, with 12 bases that match TRBD2. The germline V gene encodes CDR1 WSHSY and CDR2 SAAADI. Trimming removed 6 bases from V and 2 bases from J; junction bases left unmatched: 2. CDR3 size: 14 residues.

The chain combines TRBV15 with TRBJ1-3; the D is unclear. CDR3 size: 17 residues. From germline, CDR1 is LNHNV and CDR2 YYDKDF (reference sequence). V gave up 0 bases and J gave up 0 bases, with 12 bases separating them. The CDR3 sequence is CATSRDRRANSGNTIYF. For the CDR3, the DNA is TGTGCCACCAGCAGAGATCGGAGGGCGAACTCTGGAAACACCATATATTTT.

This clone showed up just once. The J gene is TRBJ2-3, the V gene TRBV6-5; tentatively, D is TRBD1 (6 bases). Trimming left V 4 bases short and J 0 bases short, with 14 bases between. CDR1 and CDR2 from the germline V gene are MNHEY and SVGAGI. The CDR3 consists of 16 residues. In nucleotides, the CDR3 is TGTGCCAGCAGTTTCGGGACATCTGACAGCACAGATACGCAGTATTTT. Protein: CASSFGTSDSTDTQYF.

Judged by abundance, this clone is medium-sized. CDR3 sequence reads: CASSQVNGGGIHNEQFF. As DNA, the CDR3 is TGTGCCAGCAGCCAAGTGAATGGCGGGGGGATCCACAATGAGCAGTTCTTC. J is TRBJ2-1 and V is TRBV4-2, with TRBD2 identical over 8 bases. The V and J ends lost 1 base and 5 bases, in that order; junction bases with no gene match: 10. CDR3 length: 17 amino acids. Germline CDR1 and CDR2: LGHNA and YNFKEQ.

This chain joins TRBV5-4 and TRBJ2-3; D is undetermined. This CDR3 spans 12 amino acids. The V and J ends lost 2 bases and 2 bases respectively, with 3 bases between them. Per germline, CDR1 SGHNT and CDR2 YYREEE (reference sequence). The CDR3 protein is CASSLYTDTQYF. In DNA, the CDR3 is TGTGCCAGCAGCTTATACACAGATACGCAGTATTTT.

CDR3 sequence (DNA): TGTGCCAGCAGTTCGATGGGCGAGGAGACCCAGTACTTC. Protein sequence: CASSSMGEETQYF. This chain links TRBV12-3 or TRBV12-4 with TRBJ2-5; D gene ambiguous. The V gene lost 4 bases and the J gene lost 5 bases, with 11 bases spanning the gap. The CDR3 length is 13 residues.

The chain couples TRBV6-5 to TRBJ1-1; D not certain. Germline V gene lookup returns CDR1 MNHEY and CDR2 SVGAGI. The CDR3 spans 11 residues. V was cut by 6 bases and J by 7 bases, with 9 bases left in between. Here the CDR3 DNA reads TGTGCCAGCAGAAGAGGGAGTGAAGCTTTCTTT. This gives the protein CASRRGSEAFF.

The chain joins TRBV28 to TRBJ1-5, with 7 bases matching TRBD1. Germline assignment: CDR1 MDHEN and CDR2 SYDVKM. The CDR3 has 20 amino acids. V lost 1 base, J lost 2 bases, and 17 bases stayed unmatched. The CDR3 bases are TGTGCCAGCAGTTTATACCAGCTGACAGGGCTTTCCCTTGGCAATCAGCCCCAGCATTTT. It is translated as CASSLYQLTGLSLGNQPQHF.

This clone was recorded a few times. Distinct nucleotide sequences in the sample also encode this CDR3. This rearrangement joins TRBV6-6 to TRBJ1-5, with 8 bases that match TRBD1. This CDR3 has 15 amino acids. V was clipped by 2 bases and J by 2 bases; unmatched bases: 2. The germline V gene has CDR1 MNHNY and CDR2 SVGAGI (reference sequence). CDR3 sequence (DNA): TGTGCCAGCAGTTACCCGGGACAGGGCAATCAGCCCCAGCATTTT. Protein: CASSYPGQGNQPQHF.

This chain connects TRBV9 to TRBJ1-2; D is unclear. V was shortened by 3 bases and J by 8 bases, with 8 bases between the two germline ends. Germline V gene lookup returns CDR1 SGDLS and CDR2 YYNGEE. The CDR3 length is 11 residues. The CDR3: CASSGAPGYTF. The CDR3, as DNA: TGTGCCAGCAGCGGGGCCCCGGGCTACACCTTC.